This T cell receptor (beta chain) is from a study of CD4+ T cells in melanoma. The data were produced by immunoSEQ multiplex PCR, yet TCRdb's version contains in-frame clones alone and is incomplete. Of over 14,000 clones detected, approximately 63% appear once; the ten largest clones hold roughly a sixth. The ends were cut back, 5 bases at V and 7 bases at J, with 11 bases in the middle. This CDR3 spans 12 amino acids. Germline V gene sequence: CDR1 SGHAT, CDR2 FQDESV (reference sequence). The chain has TRBV11-1 and TRBJ1-1; D not certain. Source material: cells from a culture (not recorded whether cultured in vitro). The receptor was derived from a human donor with melanoma. In DNA form, the CDR3 reads TGTGCCAGCAGCCGGGAAGGATTTGAAGCTTTCTTT. Amino acid sequence: CASSREGFEAFF. Full variable domain (rest looked up from reference TRBV11-1 and TRBJ1-1): EAEVAQSPRYKITEKSQAVAFWCDPISGHATLYWYRQILGQGPELLVQFQDESVVDDSQLPKDRFSAERLKGVDSTLKIQPAELGDSAMYLCASSREGFEAFFGQGTRLTVV.